A selection of T cell receptor beta chains follows, all from one sample in a study of blood T cell repertoires in COVID-19. Generated by immunoSEQ multiplex PCR, the TCRdb table keeps only in-frame clones and is missing some. The sample lists about 97,000 clones, 87% occurring once. The sample consisted of peripheral blood. The source of these receptors is a man aged 50 or older with active COVID-19. The CDR3 runs from the conserved cysteine through the conserved F or W. The D gene is left open where the match is weak. Clone size is stated in some rows and not others, as once, few, many or a class when expanded.

>NA|11|TRBV25-1|TRBJ1-1|NA
TGTGCCAGCAGTCGGGGGACTGAAGCTTTCTTT
CASSRGTEAFF
>NA|11|TRBV3-1/TRBV3-2|TRBJ2-1|NA
TGTGCCAGCAGCACACATCTGGAGCAGTTCTTC
CASSTHLEQFF
>NA|14|TRBV5-4|TRBJ2-5|TRBD1
TGTGCCAGCAGCTTCGGACAGGAACAAGAGACCCAGTACTTC
CASSFGQEQETQYF
>NA|13|TRBV18|TRBJ2-2|NA
TGTGCCAGCTCACCAAGTGAGACCGGGGAGCTGTTTTTT
CASSPSETGELFF
>NA|14|TRBV4-3|TRBJ1-4|TRBD1
TGCGCCAGCAGCCAGGACAGGGGTCGAGAAAAACTGTTTTTT
CASSQDRGREKLFF
>NA|15|TRBV19|TRBJ2-7|NA
TGTGCCAGTACCGCCGGAGGCAGGGGGGCGTACGAGCAGTACTTC
CASTAGGRGAYEQYF
>NA|14|TRBV14|TRBJ2-7|NA
TGTGCCAGCAGCCAAGATACAGGAACCTACGAGCAGTACTTC
CASSQDTGTYEQYF
>NA|14|TRBV5-1|TRBJ1-1|TRBD1
TGCGCCAGCAGACCGGGACAGGGGCCTTCTGAAGCTTTCTTT
CASRPGQGPSEAFF
>NA|16|TRBV19|TRBJ1-2|TRBD1
TGTGCCAGTAGTATGGTGCAGGGGGCGCTTGGCTATGGCTACACCTTC
CASSMVQGALGYGYTF
>NA|14|TRBV7-2|TRBJ1-1|NA
TGTGCCAGCAGCTTACCCAGGGAGAACACTGAAGCTTTCTTT
CASSLPRENTEAFF
>NA|15|TRBV7-8|TRBJ2-2|NA
TGTGCCAGCAGCTTAGGCGGAGGGATGTTCGGGGAGCTGTTTTTT
CASSLGGGMFGELFF
>once|17|TRBV24-1|TRBJ2-2|NA
TGTGCCACCAGTGATTTCCAGGGCGGTCCAAACACCGGGGAGCTGTTTTTT
CATSDFQGGPNTGELFF
>NA|14|TRBV7-2|TRBJ1-5|NA
TGTGCCAGCAGCGGCGTGGGCTCAAATCAGCCCCAGCATTTT
CASSGVGSNQPQHF
>NA|18|TRBV5-1|TRBJ2-1|TRBD1
TGCGCCAGCAGCGGGACAGGGGCCCCCCCGGGCTCCTACAATGAGCAGTTCTTC
CASSGTGAPPGSYNEQFF
>NA|15|TRBV3-1/TRBV3-2|TRBJ2-5|NA
TGTGCCAGCAGCCAAGAGAGAAGCCGCAAAGAGACCCAGTACTTC
CASSQERSRKETQYF
>few|14|TRBV11-2|TRBJ1-6|NA
TGTGCCAGCAGCTTAGGGGCCCTATGGTCACCCCTCCACTTT
CASSLGALWSPLHF
>once|18|TRBV9|TRBJ1-2|TRBD1
TGTGCCAGCAGCCCGATTCGGGACAGCGAAAAGTTTAACTATGGCTACACCTTC
CASSPIRDSEKFNYGYTF
>NA|14|TRBV24-1|TRBJ1-2|NA
TGTGCCACCAGTGGAGGAACAGGGTCCTATGGCTACACCTTC
CATSGGTGSYGYTF
>once|16|TRBV7-2|TRBJ2-5|TRBD2
TGTGCCAGCAGCTTAGCCCGGGGGGGCCTACCAGAGACCCAGTACTTC
CASSLARGGLPETQYF
>NA|13|TRBV5-6|TRBJ1-3|NA
TGTGCCAGCAGCCCCCCCGGGGGAAACACCATATATTTT
CASSPPGGNTIYF
>NA|17|TRBV15|TRBJ1-4|NA
TGTGCCACCAGCAGAGATAGGGGCCCCGCAACTAATGAAAAACTGTTTTTT
CATSRDRGPATNEKLFF
>once|17|TRBV5-1|TRBJ2-3|TRBD2
TGCGCCAGCATCCCCGAGGCTAGCGGGGGACCCGCGGGTACGCAGTATTTT
CASIPEASGGPAGTQYF
>NA|15|TRBV15|TRBJ2-7|TRBD1
TGTGCCACCAGCAGAGGGGGGACAGGGATCCACGAGCAGTACTTC
CATSRGGTGIHEQYF
>NA|16|TRBV6-2/TRBV6-3|TRBJ1-5|TRBD1
TGTGCCAGCAGTTTAGACAGGGGACGCGGCAATCAGCCCCAGCATTTT
CASSLDRGRGNQPQHF
>NA|11|TRBV19|TRBJ1-1|NA
TGTGCCAGTAGTATGTCTAGGAGGGCTTTCTTT
CASSMSRRAFF
>NA|14|TRBV11-2|TRBJ2-7|NA
TGTGCCAGCAGCTTAGAGTACAGGGTGCACGAGCAGTACTTC
CASSLEYRVHEQYF
>few|15|TRBV11-2|TRBJ2-7|NA
TGTGCCAGCAGCGCATTCAGGGCGGCCTCCTACGAGCAGTACTTC
CASSAFRAASYEQYF
>NA|16|TRBV5-1|TRBJ2-5|TRBD2
TGCGCCAGCAGCTTGGTAGCGGGGGGGCCCTCTGATGTCCAGTACTTC
CASSLVAGGPSDVQYF
>NA|14|TRBV7-6|TRBJ1-6|NA
TGTGCCAGCAGCCCCGGGTCCGGTAATTCACCCCTCCACTTT
CASSPGSGNSPLHF
>NA|15|TRBV7-2|TRBJ1-4|NA
TGTGCCAGCAGCAGCGGTATAAGGGATAATGAAAAACTGTTTTTT
CASSSGIRDNEKLFF
>NA|17|TRBV11-3|TRBJ2-1|TRBD1
TGTGCCAGCAGCCGAGGGTTACAGGGGAGCTCCTACAATGAGCAGTTCTTC
CASSRGLQGSSYNEQFF
>NA|12|TRBV7-9|TRBJ1-3|NA
TGTGCCAGCAGCTTCCCAGGAAACACCATATATTTT
CASSFPGNTIYF
>NA|13|TRBV30|TRBJ2-7|NA
TGTGCCTGGAGTGTGGGGGGATTCTACGAGCAGTACTTC
CAWSVGGFYEQYF
>NA|12|TRBV18|TRBJ2-3|NA
TGTGCCAGCTCACTCGTAACAGATACGCAGTATTTT
CASSLVTDTQYF
>NA|15|TRBV6-2/TRBV6-3|TRBJ2-1|TRBD2
TGTGCCAGCAGCTCAACTAGCGGGGGGGCGGTTGAGCAGTTCTTC
CASSSTSGGAVEQFF
>NA|16|TRBV2|TRBJ1-2|NA
TGTGCCAGCAGTGGTTTCCCGCCGGGTGGCAACTATGGCTACACCTTC
CASSGFPPGGNYGYTF
>once|16|TRBV5-4|TRBJ1-2|TRBD1
TGTGCCAGCAGCTTGTGGGGACAGGGAAGGACGGCTGGCTACACCTTC
CASSLWGQGRTAGYTF
>once|14|TRBV11-2|TRBJ2-7|TRBD1
TGTGCCAGCAGCAGACAGGGGGGCTCCTACGAGCAGTACTTC
CASSRQGGSYEQYF
>NA|15|TRBV7-9|TRBJ1-5|TRBD1
TGTGCCAGCAGCCCGGAGCAGGGGGCAGGCCAGCCCCAGCATTTT
CASSPEQGAGQPQHF
>NA|13|TRBV5-6|TRBJ2-3|TRBD1
TGTGCCAGCAGCATCCGGGACAGAGATACGCAGTATTTT
CASSIRDRDTQYF
>NA|16|TRBV6-2/TRBV6-3|TRBJ2-1|TRBD2
TGTGCCAGCAGTTACTCGTGGCGGGGGGTTGACAATGAGCAGTTCTTC
CASSYSWRGVDNEQFF
>NA|13|TRBV7-3|TRBJ1-1|NA
TGTGCCAGCAGCTTAGGCGAGGACACTGAAGCTTTCTTT
CASSLGEDTEAFF
>NA|14|TRBV14|TRBJ2-7|NA
TGTGCCAGCAGTCGCCGGGAAATACCCTACGAGCAGTACTTC
CASSRREIPYEQYF
>NA|14|TRBV29-1|TRBJ2-1|TRBD2
TGCAGCAATAGCGGGGGCAGCTCCTACAATGAGCAGTTCTTC
CSNSGGSSYNEQFF
>NA|15|TRBV4-1|TRBJ1-4|NA
TGCGCCAGCAGCCCGCGGGTAACGTCTAATGAAAAACTGTTTTTT
CASSPRVTSNEKLFF
>once|15|TRBV7-9|TRBJ2-7|TRBD2
TGTGCCAGCAGCTTATCACTAGCGGCGTCCTACGAGCAGTACTTC
CASSLSLAASYEQYF
>NA|11|TRBV5-1|TRBJ2-3|NA
TGCGCCAGCAGTTCGGGGGATACGCAGTATTTT
CASSSGDTQYF
>NA|17|TRBV7-9|TRBJ2-2|TRBD2
TGTGCCAGCAGCTCTCTAATAGCGGGAAAGAACACCGGGGAGCTGTTTTTT
CASSSLIAGKNTGELFF
>once|14|TRBV3-1/TRBV3-2|TRBJ1-1|TRBD1
TGTGCCAGCAGCCTTCGGACAGGATCTACTGAAGCTTTCTTT
CASSLRTGSTEAFF
>NA|15|TRBV6-2/TRBV6-3|TRBJ2-1|NA
TGTGCCAGCAGCGAGACTAGGGGCGCCTACAATGAGCAGTTCTTC
CASSETRGAYNEQFF
>NA|15|TRBV7-2|TRBJ1-5|NA
TGTGCCAGCAGCCTCGCGGGAGGGGTCAATCAGCCCCAGCATTTT
CASSLAGGVNQPQHF
>NA|14|TRBV2|TRBJ1-3|TRBD1
TGTGCCAGCAGTGAAGCGCGACAGGGGGACACCATATATTTT
CASSEARQGDTIYF